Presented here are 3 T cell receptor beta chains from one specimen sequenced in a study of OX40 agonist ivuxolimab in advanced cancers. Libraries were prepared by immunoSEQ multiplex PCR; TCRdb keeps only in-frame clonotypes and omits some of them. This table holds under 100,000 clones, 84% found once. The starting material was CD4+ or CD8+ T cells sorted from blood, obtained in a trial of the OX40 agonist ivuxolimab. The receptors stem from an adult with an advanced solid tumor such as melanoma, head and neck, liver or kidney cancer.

CDR3 bases: TGTGCCAGCAGCTTAGTAGGGACAGACTTCACCGGGGAGCTGTTTTTT. This sequence encodes CASSLVGTDFTGELFF. The rearrangement joins TRBV7-2 to TRBJ2-2; 7 nucleotides agree with TRBD1. Germline assignment: CDR1 SGHTA and CDR2 FQGNSA. With 1 base clipped from V and 4 bases from J, the junction kept 6 bases outside the gene matches. This CDR3 is built from 16 residues.

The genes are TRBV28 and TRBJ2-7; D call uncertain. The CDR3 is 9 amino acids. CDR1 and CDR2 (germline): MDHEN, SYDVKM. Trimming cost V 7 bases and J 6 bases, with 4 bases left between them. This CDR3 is CASIPEQYF. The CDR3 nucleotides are TGTGCCAGCATCCCCGAGCAGTACTTC.

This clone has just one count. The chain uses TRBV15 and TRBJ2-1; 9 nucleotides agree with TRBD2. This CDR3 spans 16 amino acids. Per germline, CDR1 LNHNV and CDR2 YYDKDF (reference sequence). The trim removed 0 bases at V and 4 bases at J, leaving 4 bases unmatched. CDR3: CATSRDTAGGYNEQFF. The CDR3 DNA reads TGTGCCACCAGCAGAGATACGGCGGGAGGGTACAATGAGCAGTTCTTC.